The following is a TCR beta chain sequence with its context. Its cognate antigen is unknown. This sample was taken from a study of graft-versus-host responses after intestinal transplantation. For the study at large: Tacrolimus and steroids were given for three to four years to all recipients after anti-thymocyte globulin induction. Study findings and constraints: Recipient marrow contained GvH clones, some of which appeared first in ileum or blood.

V was trimmed by 6 bases and J by 7 bases, leaving 13 bases between them. This CDR3 contains 13 residues. Germline-derived CDR1 and CDR2 are MNHEY and SVGAGI. Produced via immunoSEQ multiplex PCR; TCRdb's table is partial and in-frame only. The sample lists 50,000 or so clones, 90% to 95% occurring once. The source is a human patient who received an intestinal transplant, so some T cells may come from the graft donor. This material consisted of PBMCs, taken about 800 days after a first intestinal transplant, on the day of a second. V gene TRBV6-5 combines with J gene TRBJ1-5; D possibly corresponds to TRBD1 (5 bases). The CDR3: CASRETWGQPQHF. Here the CDR3 DNA reads TGTGCCAGCAGGGAGACATGGGGCCAGCCCCAGCATTTT.